Described below is a single TCR beta chain sequence and its context. Its matching antigen is unknown. The J segment lost 6 bases and the V segment lost 5 bases, leaving 6 bases of the junction unmatched. The germline V gene has CDR1 LNHDA and CDR2 SQIVND (reference sequence). The CDR3 runs 14 residues. This record comes from a study of T cell responses to AZD1222 COVID-19 vaccine. Data came from immunoSEQ multiplex PCR; TCRdb stores just in-frame clones and leaves some out. The sample lists 130,000 or so clones; approximately 86% were seen once. Study-wide points: Targets within unmutated variant regions were reportedly found for nearly half of spike-specific TCRs. Along spike, vaccine-associated CD4 TCRs were found throughout, with dominance at 160-218 and 743-854.

The gene calls are TRBV19 and TRBJ2-3; the match to TRBD1 covers 9 bases. The material was peripheral blood, obtained on day 0 of AZD1222 vaccination. This clonotype was sampled from an adult in good health. The CDR3 DNA sequence: TGTGCCAGTAGTCTACAGGGGGCGATCGATACGCAGTATTTT. Translated, it gives CASSLQGAIDTQYF.